These 25 T cell receptor beta chains share one sample of origin, sequenced in a study of Graves' ophthalmopathy and Graves' hyperthyroidism listed by TCRdb under 2018. The instrument given in TCRdb is Illumina HiSeq 2000. TCR beta CDR3 regions were amplified from RNA transcripts for repertoire sequencing. HTBI primers and the Qiagen OneStep RT-PCR kit were used in a first-round RT-PCR, which was followed by a second-round multiplex PCR, size selection and purification. TCRdb cleaned the public reads at Q25 with fastp, built clones with MiXCR and kept in-frame beta chains. Rows are unified per CDR3 protein, each entry keeping the most common DNA and genes. The sample table lists over a million distinct CDR3 sequences, about 38% of them with a count of one. The ten biggest clones cover around 10% of the sample. Sequenced material: peripheral blood or thyroid tissue (not recorded which). The source is an adult man with Graves' hyperthyroidism.

This clonotype has more than one count but fewer than ten. Mismatch with germline at one junction end may stem from a read error. The V and J genes are TRBV29-1 and TRBJ2-7; TRBD1 agrees at 8 bases. CDR1 SQVTM and CDR2 ANQGSEA come from the germline V gene. The CDR3 consists of 13 residues. CDR3 bases: TGCAGCGCAACAGGGGGTCAATCCTACGAGCAGTACTTT. Encoded protein: CSATGGQSYEQYF.

This clonotype appeared many times. The rearrangement links TRBV19 to TRBJ1-6; the D gene is possibly TRBD1 (5 bases). The length of the CDR3 is 15 residues. Germline V gene sequence: CDR1 LNHDA, CDR2 SQIVND (reference sequence). Trimming stripped 6 bases from V and 6 bases from J, with 15 bases between. The CDR3 protein is CASSPSGDSNSPLHF. The CDR3 nucleotides are TGTGCCAGTAGCCCGTCGGGGGACTCTAATTCACCCCTCCACTTT.

This clonotype appeared a few times. V usage is TRBV4-3 and J usage is TRBJ2-2; D is unresolved. The V end lost 2 bases, the J end lost 6 bases, and 7 bases lay between the germline ends. From germline, CDR1 is LGHNA and CDR2 YSLEER. The CDR3 spans 13 residues. CDR3 residues: CASSQLSAGELFF. CDR3 sequence (DNA): TGCGCCAGCAGCCAACTTTCCGCCGGGGAGCTGTTTTTT.

Ten or more counts support this clonotype. The chain is built from TRBV12-3 or TRBV12-4 and TRBJ1-1, with 10 bases identical to TRBD1. The CDR3 totals 14 residues. Unmatched junction bases numbered 8, after V lost 6 bases and J lost 7 bases. The CDR3 protein is CASSLDRGLSEAFF. DNA of the CDR3: TGTGCCAGCAGCCTCGACAGGGGGCTCAGTGAAGCTTTCTTT.

This clonotype has at least ten counts. The rearrangement links TRBV24-1 to TRBJ1-5, with no clear D. Trimming removed 5 bases at V and 3 bases at J, with 10 bases between. Germline CDR1 reads KGHDR; CDR2 reads SFDVKD. The CDR3 is 14 amino acids. The CDR3 DNA sequence: TGTGCCACCAGTGTCGGGAGCGCCAATCAGCCCCAGCATTTT. This gives the protein CATSVGSANQPQHF.

This clonotype was recorded at least ten times. The chain employs TRBV29-1 and TRBJ1-1, with D uncertain. The germline V gene has CDR1 SQVTM and CDR2 ANQGSEA. Trimming stripped 7 bases from V and 3 bases from J, with 15 bases between. The CDR3 sequence is 13 residues long. The CDR3 loop reads CSAATHLDTEAFF. The CDR3 DNA is TGCAGCGCCGCCACCCATTTGGACACTGAAGCTTTCTTT.

The chain's CDR3 is CASSGWGTQYF. The CDR3 nucleotides are TGTGCCAGCAGTGGGTGGGGAACCCAGTACTTC. The rearrangement joins TRBV11-2 to TRBJ2-5; D gene ambiguous. Germline-derived CDR1 and CDR2 are SGHAT and FQNNGV. V lost 6 bases and J lost 8, with 10 bases in between. The CDR3 extends over 11 amino acids.

The chain recombines TRBV4-1 with TRBJ2-7, with TRBD2 identical over 11 bases. The CDR3 runs 15 residues. With V trimmed by 5 bases and J by 4 bases, 7 bases remained unmatched. Looked up from germline, CDR1 is MGHRA and CDR2 is YSYEKL. This CDR3 is CASSYTSGSGYEQYF. The CDR3 DNA follows: TGCGCCAGCAGCTACACTAGCGGGAGTGGGTACGAGCAGTACTTC.

The rearrangement uses TRBV29-1 and TRBJ1-5; no reliable D call. This CDR3 spans 11 amino acids. Between the trimmed V and J ends, which lost 2 bases and 14 bases, there was a span of 13 bases. Germline-derived CDR1 and CDR2 are SQVTM and ANQGSEA. In DNA, the CDR3 is TGCAGCGTTGAAAGGTCCGGCAATGAGCATTTT. Amino acids: CSVERSGNEHF.

At least ten counts were recorded for this clonotype. The rearrangement joins TRBV6-5 to TRBJ1-4, with 11 bases identical to TRBD1. CDR3 size: 15 residues. Germline lookup yields CDR1 MNHEY and CDR2 SVGAGI. V lost 6 bases and J lost 8; bases outside the gene matches: 8. CDR3 region: CASSLGQGAKEKLFF. Here the CDR3 DNA reads TGTGCCAGCAGCCTCGGACAGGGGGCAAAGGAAAAACTGTTTTTT.

The V gene is TRBV10-3, the J gene TRBJ1-5, with 8 bases matching TRBD1. With V trimmed by 6 bases and J by 5 bases, 9 bases remained unmatched. This CDR3 contains 15 residues. Per the germline V gene, CDR1 is ENHRY and CDR2 is SYGVKD. CDR3 nucleotides: TGTGCCATCAGCGTGCAGGACAGGGACGATCAGCCCCAGCATTTT. This translates into CAISVQDRDDQPQHF.

The chain recombines TRBV7-9 with TRBJ1-2; no definite D call. The CDR3 is 14 amino acids. CDR1 is SEHNR, CDR2 FQNEAQ, per germline (reference sequence). With 2 bases removed from V and 6 bases from J, the gap between germline ends came to 13 bases. The CDR3: CASSLLPYSHGYTF. CDR3 bases: TGTGCCAGCAGCTTATTACCCTATTCCCATGGCTACACCTTC. Supplemented by reference TRBV7-9 and TRBJ1-2, the full variable domain reads DTGVSQNPRHKITKRGQNVTFRCDPISEHNRLYWYRQTLGQGPEFLTYFQNEAQLEKSRLLSDRFSAERPKGSFSTLEIQRTEQGDSAMYLCASSLLPYSHGYTFGSGTRLTVV.

On this clonotype itself: A much larger clone differs by one base, so this may be a read error. The chain employs TRBV20-1 and TRBJ2-7; 7 positions agree with TRBD1. The CDR3 runs to 14 residues. Trimming removed 4 bases from V and 2 bases from J; junction bases left unmatched: 8. In germline, CDR1 is DFQATT, CDR2 SNEGSKA (reference sequence). The CDR3 DNA follows: TGCAGTGCTAAAGCGACAGGGTTTCCCTACGAGCAGTACTTC. Protein: CSAKATGFPYEQYF.

The rearrangement joins TRBV10-3 to TRBJ2-7; 10 bases align to TRBD2. TRBJ2-1 matches the DNA end more closely, so the J call is doubtful. Germline CDR1 ENHRY, CDR2 SYGVKD. The CDR3 is 13 residues long. CDR3 in amino acids: CATATSGYNEQFF. Here the CDR3 DNA reads TGTGCCACCGCGACTAGCGGGTATAATGAGCAGTTCTTC.

The table lists this clonotype with a few counts. J is TRBJ2-5 and V is TRBV18; TRBD1 is a possible D gene (6 bases). V lost 0 bases, J lost 3 bases, and 11 bases lay in between. Germline V CDR1 and CDR2: KGHSH, LQKENI. The CDR3 runs 15 residues. The CDR3 coding sequence is TGTGCCAGCTCACCACCGGGACACGGAGAAGAGACCCAGTACTTC. This codes for CASSPPGHGEETQYF. The full variable domain, rest sourced from reference TRBV18 and TRBJ2-5, is NAGVMQNPRHLVRRRGQEARLRCSPMKGHSHVYWYRQLPEEGLKFMVYLQKENIIDESGMPKERFSAEFPKEGPSILRIQQVVRGDSAAYFCASSPPGHGEETQYFGPGTRLLVL.

The V call is TRBV4-3, the J call TRBJ1-1, with D hard to call. V was cut by 0 bases and J by 0 bases, with 11 bases left in between. The CDR3 covers 16 residues. CDR1 and CDR2 from the germline V gene are LGHNA and YSLEER. CDR3 sequence reads: CASSQEGKRMNTEAFF. The CDR3 nucleotides read TGCGCCAGCAGCCAAGAGGGGAAGAGGATGAACACTGAAGCTTTCTTT.

At least ten counts were recorded for this clonotype. The gene calls are TRBV5-6 and TRBJ1-5, with TRBD1 as a possible D gene (5 bases). V was shortened by 0 bases and J by 0 bases, with 10 bases between the two germline ends. The CDR3 has 16 amino acids. The germline V gene has CDR1 SGHDT and CDR2 YYEEEE. The DNA of the CDR3 is TGTGCCAGCAGCTTGGACAGGAACGATAGCAATCAGCCCCAGCATTTT. It encodes CASSLDRNDSNQPQHF.

This clonotype was counted ten times or more. The rearrangement uses TRBV2 and TRBJ2-5; D call uncertain. Germline-derived CDR1 and CDR2 are SNHLY and FYNNEI. This CDR3 contains 11 residues. With 7 bases removed from V and 4 bases from J, the gap between germline ends came to 7 bases. CDR3 DNA sequence: TGTGCCAGCAATCTAGTAGAGACCCAGTACTTC. Translation gives CASNLVETQYF. The full variable domain, rest sourced from reference TRBV2 and TRBJ2-5, is EPEVTQTPSHQVTQMGQEVILRCVPISNHLYFYWYRQILGQKVEFLVSFYNNEISEKSEIFDDQFSVERPDGSNFTLKIRSTKLEDSAMYFCASNLVETQYFGPGTRLLVL.

This chain uses TRBV2 with TRBJ2-6, with TRBD1 matching over 10 bases. This CDR3 is 17 amino acids long. V shed 4 bases, J shed 0 bases, and the junction held 3 bases outside the gene matches. CDR1 and CDR2 from the germline V gene are SNHLY and FYNNEI. CDR3: CASSVRQGASGANVLTF. CDR3 sequence (DNA): TGTGCCAGCAGTGTCAGACAGGGGGCCTCTGGGGCCAACGTCCTGACTTTC.

A note on this clonotype: A much larger clone differs from this one at a single base, so this may be a read error. The chain joins TRBV7-2 to TRBJ1-2; TRBD1 matches 10 bases. Germline V gene lookup returns CDR1 SGHTA and CDR2 FQGNSA. The CDR3 runs to 17 residues. CDR3 residues: CVSSWKQGGQGNYGYTF. CDR3 DNA: TGTGTCAGCAGCTGGAAGCAAGGGGGACAGGGGAACTATGGCTACACCTTC.

V and J are TRBV29-1 and TRBJ2-1, with a possible D match to TRBD1 (8 bases). The CDR3 is made up of 15 amino acids. Germline CDR1 reads SQVTM; CDR2 reads ANQGSEA. Deletions cut 2 bases from V and 3 bases from J, with 14 bases between. The CDR3 DNA reads TGCAGCGTTGAACCACAGGGGGGGTTCTACAATGAGCAGTTCTTC. Its translation is CSVEPQGGFYNEQFF.

This sequence joins TRBV11-2 and TRBJ2-2, with a possible D match to TRBD1 (5 bases). The V end lost 6 bases, the J end lost 0 bases, and 17 bases lay between the germline ends. Germline values: CDR1 SGHAT, CDR2 FQNNGV. The CDR3 sequence is 17 residues long. CDR3 sequence reads: CASSFEPRQPNTGELFF. In DNA form, the CDR3 reads TGTGCCAGCAGTTTTGAGCCACGACAGCCGAACACCGGGGAGCTGTTTTTT.

The rearrangement uses TRBV20-1 and TRBJ1-5; the D gene is possibly TRBD1 (5 bases). The CDR3 has 20 residues. Looked up from germline, CDR1 is DFQATT and CDR2 is SNEGSKA (reference sequence). The ends were cut back, 0 bases at V and 0 bases at J, with 24 bases in the middle. The CDR3: CSARDLRITGSAYSNQPQHF. In nucleotides, the CDR3 is TGCAGTGCTAGAGACCTAAGAATTACAGGTTCGGCGTATAGCAATCAGCCCCAGCATTTT.

This clonotype was found many times. The V gene is TRBV7-9, the J gene TRBJ1-1; D is uncertain. Germline lookup yields CDR1 SEHNR and CDR2 FQNEAQ (reference sequence). V gave up 2 bases and J gave up 7 bases, with 11 bases separating them. The CDR3 sequence is 13 residues long. For the CDR3, the DNA is TGTGCCAGCAGCTTATCCAACAAGGATGAAGCTTTCTTT. Translated, it gives CASSLSNKDEAFF.

Of note for this clonotype: Just one base apart from a much larger clone, this may be a read error. This is likely a read error, given that the CDR3 carries no conserved phenylalanine or tryptophan at its end. The chain recombines TRBV6-5 with TRBJ1-1; D uncertain. This CDR3 has 16 residues. V was cut by 0 bases and J by 5 bases, with 16 bases left in between. Germline CDR1 and CDR2: MNHEY and SVGAGI. The CDR3 DNA sequence: TGTGCCAGCAGTTACTCGATCTCAGGAGCCCAGACTGAAGCTTTCTCT. As protein: CASSYSISGAQTEAFS.